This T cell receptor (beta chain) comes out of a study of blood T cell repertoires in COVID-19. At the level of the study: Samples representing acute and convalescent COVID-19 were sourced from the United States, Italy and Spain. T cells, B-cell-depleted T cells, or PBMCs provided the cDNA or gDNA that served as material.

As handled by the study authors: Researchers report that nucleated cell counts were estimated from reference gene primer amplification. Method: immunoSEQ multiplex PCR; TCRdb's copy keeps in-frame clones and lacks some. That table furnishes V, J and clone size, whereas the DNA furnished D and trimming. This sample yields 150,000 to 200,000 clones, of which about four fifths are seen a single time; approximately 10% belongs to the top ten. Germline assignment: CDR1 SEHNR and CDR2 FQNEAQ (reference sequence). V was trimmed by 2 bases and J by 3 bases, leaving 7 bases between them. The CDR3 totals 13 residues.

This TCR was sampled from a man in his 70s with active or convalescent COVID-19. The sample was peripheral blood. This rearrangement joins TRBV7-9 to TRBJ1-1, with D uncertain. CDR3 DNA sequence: TGTGCCAGCAGCTTACAAACTGACACTGAAGCTTTCTTT. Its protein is CASSLQTDTEAFF.